The 25 T cell receptor beta chains below come from one sample, sequenced in a study of shared clonotypes between healthy human individuals. Data came from immunoSEQ multiplex PCR; TCRdb stores just in-frame clones and leaves some out. The sample carries around 690,000 clones, 90% recorded once. The sample was memory CD8+ T cells from PBMCs. Described subset: CD45RO+ cells pooled with CCR7-negative TemRA cells. These receptors were collected from a man between 18 and 29 years old in good health. Some clones in this sample may be carry-over from other donors' samples.

The chain employs TRBV5-1 and TRBJ2-7; D may be TRBD1 (6 bases). From germline, CDR1 is SGHRS and CDR2 YFSETQ. V was trimmed by 2 bases and J by 4 bases, leaving 16 bases between them. This CDR3 is 15 amino acids long. The CDR3 bases are TGCGCCAGCAGCTTTGGCTCAGGGGTCGTGTACGAGCAGTACTTC. Protein sequence: CASSFGSGVVYEQYF.

J is TRBJ2-5 and V is TRBV6-5; D remains unclear. V was pared by 5 bases and J by 5 bases, with 9 bases between. The CDR3 covers 12 residues. CDR1 and CDR2 (germline): MNHEY, SVGAGI. CDR3 in amino acids: CASSPPSETQYF. The CDR3 DNA reads as TGTGCCAGCAGTCCCCCGAGTGAGACCCAGTACTTC.

The chain uses TRBV5-6 and TRBJ2-1; D is uncertain. This CDR3 is built from 15 residues. CDR1 and CDR2 from the germline V gene are SGHDT and YYEEEE. The V and J ends lost 2 bases and 0 bases respectively, with 9 bases between them. This CDR3 is CASSFGSYSYNEQFF. CDR3 DNA: TGTGCCAGCAGCTTCGGGTCATACTCCTACAATGAGCAGTTCTTC.

The chain employs TRBV28 and TRBJ2-3; D unclear. V was cut by 7 bases and J by 4 bases, with 12 bases left in between. The germline gives CDR1 MDHEN, CDR2 SYDVKM. The CDR3 is 13 amino acids. This CDR3 is CASMRQTSDTQYF. In DNA form, the CDR3 reads TGTGCCAGCATGAGGCAGACCTCAGATACGCAGTATTTT.

The chain carries TRBV6-5 and TRBJ2-7; D is possibly TRBD2 (6 bases). In germline, CDR1 is MNHEY, CDR2 SVGAGI. The CDR3 has 14 amino acids. V was trimmed by 8 bases and J by 2 bases, leaving 16 bases between them. The CDR3 sequence is CASGLSPGAYEQYF. DNA for the CDR3: TGTGCCAGCGGACTATCTCCAGGAGCCTACGAGCAGTACTTC.

This clone turned up a few times. Distinct nucleotide sequences in the sample also encode this CDR3. The gene calls are TRBV7-9 and TRBJ2-7; unclear D gene. CDR1 is SEHNR and CDR2 is FQNEAQ in the germline V gene (reference sequence). The CDR3 has 13 amino acids. V lost 0 bases and J lost 2, with 5 bases in between. The CDR3 is CASSLAGTYEQYF. DNA for the CDR3: TGTGCCAGCAGCTTAGCAGGGACCTACGAGCAGTACTTC.

This clone was counted only a few times. The V and J genes are TRBV28 and TRBJ2-5; tentatively, D is TRBD1 (7 bases). Trimming pared 7 bases from V and 0 bases from J, leaving 15 bases between. Germline loops: CDR1 MDHEN, CDR2 SYDVKM. The CDR3 consists of 15 residues. CDR3 sequence: CASTFRGRYQETQYF. Here the CDR3 DNA reads TGTGCCAGCACCTTCAGGGGGAGGTACCAAGAGACCCAGTACTTC. Combining the CDR3 with reference TRBV28 and TRBJ2-5 gives the whole variable domain DVKVTQSSRYLVKRTGEKVFLECVQDMDHENMFWYRQDPGLGLRLIYFSYDVKMKEKGDIPEGYSVSREKKERFSLILESASTNQTSMYLCASTFRGRYQETQYFGPGTRLLVL.

The chain uses TRBV9 and TRBJ2-5; no firm D call. Trimming took 0 bases from V and 4 from J, leaving 13 bases between them. Germline CDR1 and CDR2: SGDLS and YYNGEE. The CDR3 consists of 15 residues. The CDR3 nucleotides read TGTGCCAGCAGCGTAGGGGCGTTAGAAAGAGAGACCCAGTACTTC. It encodes CASSVGALERETQYF. Full variable domain (outside the CDR3, taken from reference TRBV9 and TRBJ2-5): DSGVTQTPKHLITATGQRVTLRCSPRSGDLSVYWYQQSLDQGLQFLIQYYNGEERAKGNILERFSAQQFPDLHSELNLSSLELGDSALYFCASSVGALERETQYFGPGTRLLVL.

The J gene is TRBJ2-7, the V gene TRBV6-6; a weak D match, TRBD2 (5 bases). Trimming cost V 2 bases and J 5 bases, with 7 bases left between them. CDR3 length: 12 residues. Germline values: CDR1 MNHNY, CDR2 SVGAGI (reference sequence). CDR3 nucleotide sequence: TGTGCCAGCAGTTACAGCGGCCACGAGCAGTACTTC. Translating it yields CASSYSGHEQYF.

This chain connects TRBV27 to TRBJ2-7; 12 bases are a match to TRBD2. Germline lookup yields CDR1 MNHEY and CDR2 SMNVEV (reference sequence). The J segment lost 7 bases and the V segment lost 8 bases, leaving 18 bases of the junction unmatched. This CDR3 is built from 17 residues. The CDR3 bases are TGTGCCAGCCGAAGGACAGGAATTCTAGCGGGAGGGCCGGAGCAGTACTTC. It yields the protein CASRRTGILAGGPEQYF.

V and J are TRBV7-6 and TRBJ1-1; no clear D gene. The CDR3 is 11 residues long. The germline V and J ends were trimmed by 3 bases and 10 bases, with 9 bases remaining between them. CDR1 is SGHVS, CDR2 FNYEAQ, per germline. The CDR3 DNA reads as TGTGCCAGCAGCTTGGGTCTTGGAGCTTTCTTT. It codes for CASSLGLGAFF.

This chain connects TRBV4-3 to TRBJ2-2; maybe TRBD1 (5 bases). Germline V lookup: CDR1 LGHNA, CDR2 YSLEER. There are 16 residues in the CDR3. The germline V and J ends were trimmed by 1 base and 1 base, with 10 bases remaining between them. CDR3 in DNA: TGCGCCAGCAGCCAAGGGGGCCCGCTGAACACCGGGGAGCTGTTTTTT. Encoded protein: CASSQGGPLNTGELFF.

The rearrangement joins TRBV9 to TRBJ2-7, with D perhaps TRBD1 or TRBD2 (6 bases each). The germline CDR1 and CDR2 sequences are SGDLS and YYNGEE. Trimming removed 0 bases from V and 3 bases from J, with 13 bases in between. The length of the CDR3 is 15 residues. CDR3 sequence (DNA): TGTGCCAGCAGCGTAGAACCCGGGGGCGGCTACGAGCAGTACTTC. Translated: CASSVEPGGGYEQYF.

This clone has just a few counts. The chain couples TRBV6-1 to TRBJ2-7, with D unclear. V lost 5 bases and J 6 bases, leaving 14 bases between the germline ends. Per germline, CDR1 MNHNS and CDR2 SASEGT. The CDR3 covers 13 residues. CDR3 region: CASSSFPRTEQYF. CDR3 DNA sequence: TGTGCCAGCAGTTCCTTCCCCAGGACCGAGCAGTACTTC.

The chain is built from TRBV6-4 and TRBJ1-2; D is perhaps TRBD1 (5 bases). Trimming stripped 4 bases from V and 6 bases from J, with 15 bases between. The CDR3 length is 14 residues. Germline V gene sequence: CDR1 MRHNA, CDR2 SNTAGT. CDR3 region: CASSASGTGDGYTF. CDR3 nucleotide sequence: TGTGCCAGCAGTGCTTCCGGGACTGGAGATGGCTACACCTTC.

The chain links TRBV28 to TRBJ2-1; 7 nucleotides agree with TRBD2. This CDR3 contains 12 residues. V dropped 5 bases and J dropped 7; count of bases not matched to a gene: 2. Germline V gene lookup returns CDR1 MDHEN and CDR2 SYDVKM. CDR3 nucleotide sequence: TGTGCCAGCAGTCCGGGACTAAATGAGCAGTTCTTC. Translating gives CASSPGLNEQFF.

In its sample, this clone was seen a few times. The rearrangement joins TRBV4-1 to TRBJ1-2, with 7 nucleotides matching TRBD1. With V trimmed by 5 bases and J by 2 bases, 11 bases remained unmatched. This CDR3 spans 16 amino acids. Germline loops: CDR1 MGHRA, CDR2 YSYEKL. In nucleotides, the CDR3 is TGCGCCAGCAGCACACGTCCGGGACAGATCAACTATGGCTACACCTTC. It codes for CASSTRPGQINYGYTF.

The chain carries TRBV13 and TRBJ2-7, with TRBD1 matching over 9 bases. This CDR3 contains 15 residues. Germline V gene data show CDR1 as PRHDT and CDR2 as FYEKMQ (reference sequence). The V and J ends lost 2 bases and 2 bases, in that order; junction bases with no gene match: 4. For the CDR3, the DNA is TGTGCCAGCAGCTTATGGGGACAGGGCACCTACGAGCAGTACTTC. Its protein is CASSLWGQGTYEQYF.

The chain recombines TRBV7-8 with TRBJ1-4, with TRBD1 matching over 7 bases. V lost 1 base, J lost 5 bases, and 10 bases stayed unmatched. Germline CDR1 and CDR2: SGHVS and FQNEAQ. CDR3 size: 17 residues. CDR3 sequence: CASSLVQGVGPNEKLFF. CDR3 nucleotide sequence: TGTGCCAGCAGCTTAGTGCAGGGGGTCGGACCCAATGAAAAACTGTTTTTT.

The count of this clone is one. J is TRBJ2-1 and V is TRBV27; 10 bases are a match to TRBD2. The V gene's germline CDR1 is MNHEY and CDR2 SMNVEV (reference sequence). This CDR3 comprises 14 residues. Germline trimming cut 5 bases from V and 7 bases from J; bases unmatched to any gene: 5. In nucleotides, the CDR3 is TGTGCCAGCAGTCTAGCGGGAGTACTAAATGAGCAGTTCTTC. The encoded protein is CASSLAGVLNEQFF.

This clone was detected only once. This chain joins TRBV28 and TRBJ1-2, with TRBD1 as a possible D gene (6 bases). Trimming cost V 3 bases and J 4 bases, with 18 bases left between them. The germline CDR1 and CDR2 sequences are MDHEN and SYDVKM. The CDR3 is 16 amino acids. The CDR3 is CASSLDNWTASYGYTF. CDR3 DNA: TGTGCCAGCAGTTTGGACAACTGGACAGCCAGCTATGGCTACACCTTC.

This sequence joins TRBV6-1 and TRBJ2-7; D uncertain. Germline V gene lookup returns CDR1 MNHNS and CDR2 SASEGT. The CDR3 is 14 amino acids. Trimming cost V 2 bases and J 2 bases, with 10 bases left between them. The CDR3 DNA follows: TGTGCCAGCAGTGAAAAAACAAACCCCTACGAGCAGTACTTC. This encodes CASSEKTNPYEQYF.

About this clone itself: Because the CDR3's place on the DNA is in doubt, the DNA is left out and the CDR3 is given as listed by TCRdb. The rearrangement joins TRBV21-1 to TRBJ1-4; the D call TRBD1 from the table was never checked on the DNA. TRBV21-1 is tagged as a pseudogene. The CDR3 contains 18 residues when both ends are counted. CDR3 residues: CASSSRKQVGTGNEKLFF.

J is TRBJ2-2 and V is TRBV7-9, with 12 bases identical to TRBD2. The germline gives CDR1 SEHNR, CDR2 FQNEAQ (reference sequence). Trimming at V came to 5 bases and at J to 1 base, leaving 2 bases not matched to a gene. This CDR3 contains 16 residues. As DNA, the CDR3 is TGTGCCAGCAGCCGGACTAGCGGGGAGAACACCGGGGAGCTGTTTTTT. It codes for CASSRTSGENTGELFF.

Comment on this clone: Other DNA sequences of this sample code for an identical CDR3. The chain recombines TRBV27 with TRBJ2-7; the match to TRBD2 covers 7 bases. Losses at the gene ends were 0 bases for V and 4 bases for J; bases not matched to a gene: 3. CDR1 MNHEY and CDR2 SMNVEV come from the germline V gene (reference sequence). This CDR3 spans 14 amino acids. This chain's CDR3 is CASSLSGTIYEQYF. In DNA form, the CDR3 reads TGTGCCAGCAGTTTATCGGGGACTATTTACGAGCAGTACTTC.